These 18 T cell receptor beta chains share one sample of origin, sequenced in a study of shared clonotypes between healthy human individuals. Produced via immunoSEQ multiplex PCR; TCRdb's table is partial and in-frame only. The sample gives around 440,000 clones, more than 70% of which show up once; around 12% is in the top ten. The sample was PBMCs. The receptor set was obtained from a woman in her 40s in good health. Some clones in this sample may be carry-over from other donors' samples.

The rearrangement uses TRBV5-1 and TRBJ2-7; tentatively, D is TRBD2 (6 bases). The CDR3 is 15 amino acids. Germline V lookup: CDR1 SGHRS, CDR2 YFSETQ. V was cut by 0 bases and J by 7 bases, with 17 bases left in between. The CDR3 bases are TGCGCCAGCAGCTTGGGCTCTGGGCTAGCGTTGGAGCAGTACTTC. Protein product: CASSLGSGLALEQYF.

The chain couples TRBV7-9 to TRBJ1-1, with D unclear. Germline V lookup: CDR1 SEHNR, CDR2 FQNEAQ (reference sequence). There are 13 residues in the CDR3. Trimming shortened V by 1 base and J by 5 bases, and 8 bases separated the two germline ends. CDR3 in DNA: TGTGCCAGCAGCTTAGTAGAACAGACTGAAGCTTTCTTT. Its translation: CASSLVEQTEAFF.

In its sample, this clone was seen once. The CDR3 sequence is CASSLGRLAVYNEQFF. DNA of the CDR3: TGCGCCAGCAGCTTGGGTCGACTAGCGGTCTACAATGAGCAGTTCTTC. The V gene is TRBV5-1, the J gene TRBJ2-1; TRBD2 agrees at 9 bases. V was clipped by 0 bases and J by 3 bases; unmatched bases: 4. The CDR3 extends over 16 amino acids. CDR1 is SGHRS and CDR2 is YFSETQ in the germline V gene.

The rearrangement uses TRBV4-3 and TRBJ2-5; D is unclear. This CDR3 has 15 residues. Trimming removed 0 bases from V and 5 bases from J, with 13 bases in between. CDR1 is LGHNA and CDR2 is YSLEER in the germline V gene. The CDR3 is CASSQDWAAEETQYF. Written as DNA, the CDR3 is TGCGCCAGCAGCCAAGATTGGGCAGCCGAGGAGACCCAGTACTTC.

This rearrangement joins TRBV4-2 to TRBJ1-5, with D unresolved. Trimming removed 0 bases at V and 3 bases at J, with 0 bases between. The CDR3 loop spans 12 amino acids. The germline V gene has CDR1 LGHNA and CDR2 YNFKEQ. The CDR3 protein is CASSQDNQPQHF. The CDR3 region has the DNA TGTGCCAGCAGCCAAGACAATCAGCCCCAGCATTTT.

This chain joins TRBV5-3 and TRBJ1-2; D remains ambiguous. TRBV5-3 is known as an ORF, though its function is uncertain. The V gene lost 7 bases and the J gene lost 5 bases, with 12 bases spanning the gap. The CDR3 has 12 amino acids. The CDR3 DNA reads TGTGCCAGATTACAGCGGCGATATGGCTACACCTTC. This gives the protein CARLQRRYGYTF.

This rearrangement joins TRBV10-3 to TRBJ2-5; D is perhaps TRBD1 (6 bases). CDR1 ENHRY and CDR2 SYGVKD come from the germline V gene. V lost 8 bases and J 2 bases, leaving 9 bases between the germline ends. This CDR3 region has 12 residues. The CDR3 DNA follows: TGTGCCATCGGGACACGTCAAGAGACCCAGTACTTC. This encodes CAIGTRQETQYF.

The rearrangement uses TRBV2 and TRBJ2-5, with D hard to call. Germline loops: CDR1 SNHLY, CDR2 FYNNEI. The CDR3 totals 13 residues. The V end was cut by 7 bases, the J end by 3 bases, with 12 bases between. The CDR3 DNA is TGTGCCAGCACCCTACGGTGGGAAGAGACCCAGTACTTC. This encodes CASTLRWEETQYF.

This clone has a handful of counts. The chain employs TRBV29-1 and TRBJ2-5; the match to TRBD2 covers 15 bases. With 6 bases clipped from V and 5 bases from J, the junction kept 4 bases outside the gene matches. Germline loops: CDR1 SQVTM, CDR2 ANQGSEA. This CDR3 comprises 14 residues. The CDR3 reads CSVPGTSGRETQYF. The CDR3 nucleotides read TGCAGCGTCCCCGGGACTAGCGGGAGGGAGACCCAGTACTTC.

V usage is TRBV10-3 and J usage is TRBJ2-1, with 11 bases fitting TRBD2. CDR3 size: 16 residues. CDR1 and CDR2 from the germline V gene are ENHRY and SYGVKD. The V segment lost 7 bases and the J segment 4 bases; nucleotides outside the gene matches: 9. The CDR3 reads CAITGTSGTVYNEQFF. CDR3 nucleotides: TGTGCCATCACCGGGACTAGCGGAACCGTGTACAATGAGCAGTTCTTC.

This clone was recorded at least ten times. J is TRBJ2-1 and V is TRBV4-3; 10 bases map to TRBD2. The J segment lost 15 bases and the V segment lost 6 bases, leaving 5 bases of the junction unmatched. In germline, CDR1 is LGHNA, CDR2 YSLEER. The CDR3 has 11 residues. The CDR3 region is CASSFSGRSFF. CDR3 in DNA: TGCGCCAGCAGTTTTAGCGGGAGGTCGTTCTTC.

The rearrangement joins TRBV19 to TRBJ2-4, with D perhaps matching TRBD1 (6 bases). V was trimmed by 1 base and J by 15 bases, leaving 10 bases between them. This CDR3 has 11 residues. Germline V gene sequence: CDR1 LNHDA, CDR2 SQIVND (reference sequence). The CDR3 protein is CASSIGTGWYF. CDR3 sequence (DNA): TGTGCCAGTAGTATAGGAACAGGGTGGTACTTC.

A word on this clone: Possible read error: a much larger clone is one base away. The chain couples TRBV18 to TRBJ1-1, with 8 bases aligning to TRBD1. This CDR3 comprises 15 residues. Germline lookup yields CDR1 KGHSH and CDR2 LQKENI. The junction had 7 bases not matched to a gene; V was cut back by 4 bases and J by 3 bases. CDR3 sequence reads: CASSQAGGSDTEAFF. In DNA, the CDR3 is TGTGCCAGCTCACAAGCAGGGGGCTCGGACACTGAAGCTTTCTTT.

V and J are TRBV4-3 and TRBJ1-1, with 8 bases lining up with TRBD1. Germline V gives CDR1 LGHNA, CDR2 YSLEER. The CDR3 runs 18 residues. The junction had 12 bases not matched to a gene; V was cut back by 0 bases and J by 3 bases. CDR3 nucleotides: TGCGCCAGCAGCCAAGATATCGTATTCGGGACAGGAGACACTGAAGCTTTCTTT. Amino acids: CASSQDIVFGTGDTEAFF.

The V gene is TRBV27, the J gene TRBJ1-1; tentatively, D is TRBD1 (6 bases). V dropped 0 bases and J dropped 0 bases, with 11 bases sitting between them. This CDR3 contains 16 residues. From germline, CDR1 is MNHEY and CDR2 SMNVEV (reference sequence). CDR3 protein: CASSLSGTSMNTEAFF. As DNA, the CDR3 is TGTGCCAGCAGTTTATCCGGGACAAGCATGAACACTGAAGCTTTCTTT.

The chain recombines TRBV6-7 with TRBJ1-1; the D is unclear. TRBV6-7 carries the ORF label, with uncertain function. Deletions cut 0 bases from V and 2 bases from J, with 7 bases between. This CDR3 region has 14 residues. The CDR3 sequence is CASSYSADNTEAFF. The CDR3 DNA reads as TGTGCCAGCAGTTACTCGGCGGATAACACTGAAGCTTTCTTT.

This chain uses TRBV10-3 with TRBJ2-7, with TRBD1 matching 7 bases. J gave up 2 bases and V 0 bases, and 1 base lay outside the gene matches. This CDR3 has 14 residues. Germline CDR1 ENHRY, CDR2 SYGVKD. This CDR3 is CAISESTGAYEQYF. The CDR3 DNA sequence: TGTGCCATCAGTGAGTCAACAGGGGCCTACGAGCAGTACTTC.

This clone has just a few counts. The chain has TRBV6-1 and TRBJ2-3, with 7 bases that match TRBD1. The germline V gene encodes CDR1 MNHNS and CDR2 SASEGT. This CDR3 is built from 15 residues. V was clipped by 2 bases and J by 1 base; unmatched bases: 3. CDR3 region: CASSESQGGTDTQYF. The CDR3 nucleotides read TGTGCCAGCAGTGAAAGTCAGGGGGGCACAGATACGCAGTATTTT.